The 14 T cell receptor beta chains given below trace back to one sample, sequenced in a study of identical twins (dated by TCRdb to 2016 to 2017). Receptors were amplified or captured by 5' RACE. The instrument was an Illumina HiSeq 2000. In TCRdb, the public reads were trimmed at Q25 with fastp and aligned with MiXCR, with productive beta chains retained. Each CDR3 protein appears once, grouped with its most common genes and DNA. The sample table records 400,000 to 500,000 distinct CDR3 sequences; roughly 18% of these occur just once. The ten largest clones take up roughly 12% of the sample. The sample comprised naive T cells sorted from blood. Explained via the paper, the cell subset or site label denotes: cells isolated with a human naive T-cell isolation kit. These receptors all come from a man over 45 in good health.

The CDR3 loop reads CASSPLADRYEQYF. DNA for the CDR3: TGTGCCAGCAGCCCCTTAGCGGACCGTTACGAGCAGTACTTC. V gene TRBV7-2 combines with J gene TRBJ2-7; TRBD2 is a possible D gene (6 bases). The CDR3 runs 14 residues. Germline CDR1 and CDR2: SGHTA and FQGNSA. V lost 5 bases and J 4 bases, leaving 15 bases between the germline ends. Looking up the rest from reference TRBV7-2 and TRBJ2-7 gives the full variable domain: GAGVSQSPSNKVTEKGKDVELRCDPISGHTALYWYRQSLGQGLEFLIYFQGNSAPDKSGLPSDRFSAERTGGSVSTLTIQRTQQEDSAVYLCASSPLADRYEQYFGPGTRLTVT.

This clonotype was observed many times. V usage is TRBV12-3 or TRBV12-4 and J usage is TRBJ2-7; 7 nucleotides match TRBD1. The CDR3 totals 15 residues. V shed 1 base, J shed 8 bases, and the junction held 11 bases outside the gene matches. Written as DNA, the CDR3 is TGTGCCAGCAGTTTAGAGGGGGCCGTCACTACGCAGCAGTACTTC. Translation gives CASSLEGAVTTQQYF.

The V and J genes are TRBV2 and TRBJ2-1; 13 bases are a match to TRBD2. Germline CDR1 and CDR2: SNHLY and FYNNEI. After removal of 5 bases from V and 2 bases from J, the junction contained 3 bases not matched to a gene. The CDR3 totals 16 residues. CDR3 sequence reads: CASSSGTSGAYNEQFF. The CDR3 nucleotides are TGTGCCAGCAGTTCCGGGACTAGCGGGGCCTACAATGAGCAGTTCTTC.

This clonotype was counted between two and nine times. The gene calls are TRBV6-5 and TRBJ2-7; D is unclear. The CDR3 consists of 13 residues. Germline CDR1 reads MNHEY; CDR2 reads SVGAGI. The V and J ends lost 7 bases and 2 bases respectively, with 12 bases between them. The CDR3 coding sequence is TGTGCCAGCAATTCGGGCAGCACCTACGAGCAGTACTTC. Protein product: CASNSGSTYEQYF.

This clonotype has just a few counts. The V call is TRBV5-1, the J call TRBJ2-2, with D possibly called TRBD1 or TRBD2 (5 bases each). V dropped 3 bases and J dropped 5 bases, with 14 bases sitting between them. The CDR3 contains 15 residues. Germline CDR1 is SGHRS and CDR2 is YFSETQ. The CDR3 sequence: CASSSGATTTGELFF. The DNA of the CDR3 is TGCGCCAGCAGCTCCGGGGCCACGACGACCGGGGAGCTGTTTTTT. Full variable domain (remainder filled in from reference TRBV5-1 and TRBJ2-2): KAGVTQTPRYLIKTRGQQVTLSCSPISGHRSVSWYQQTPGQGLQFLFEYFSETQRNKGNFPGRFSGRQFSNSRSEMNVSTLELGDSALYLCASSSGATTTGELFFGEGSRLTVL.

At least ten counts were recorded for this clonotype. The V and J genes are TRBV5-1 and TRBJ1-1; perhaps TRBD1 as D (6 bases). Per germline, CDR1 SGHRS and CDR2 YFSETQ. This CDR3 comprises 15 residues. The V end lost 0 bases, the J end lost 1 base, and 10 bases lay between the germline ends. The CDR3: CASSLVRDKNTEAFF. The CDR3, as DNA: TGCGCCAGCAGCTTGGTTCGGGACAAGAACACTGAAGCTTTCTTT.

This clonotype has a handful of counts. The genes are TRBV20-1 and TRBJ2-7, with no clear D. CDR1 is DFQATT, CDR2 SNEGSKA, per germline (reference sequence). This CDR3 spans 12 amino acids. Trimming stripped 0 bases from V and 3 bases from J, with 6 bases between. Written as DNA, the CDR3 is TGCAGTGCTAGAGATCTCGACTACGAGCAGTACTTC. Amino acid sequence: CSARDLDYEQYF.

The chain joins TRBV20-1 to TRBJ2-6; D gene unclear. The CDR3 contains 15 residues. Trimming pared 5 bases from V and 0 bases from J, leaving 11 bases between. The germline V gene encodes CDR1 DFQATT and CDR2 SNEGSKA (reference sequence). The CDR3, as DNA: TGCAGTGCTGCAGACTGGTACTCTGGGGCCAACGTCCTGACTTTC. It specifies CSAADWYSGANVLTF.

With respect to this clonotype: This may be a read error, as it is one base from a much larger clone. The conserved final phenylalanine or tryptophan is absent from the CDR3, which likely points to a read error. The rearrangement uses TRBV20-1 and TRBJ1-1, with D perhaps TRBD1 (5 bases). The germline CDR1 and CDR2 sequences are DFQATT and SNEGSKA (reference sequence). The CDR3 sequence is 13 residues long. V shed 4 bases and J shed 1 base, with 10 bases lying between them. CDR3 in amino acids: CSATQGANTEAFL. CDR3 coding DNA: TGCAGTGCTACCCAGGGAGCGAACACTGAAGCTTTCCTT.

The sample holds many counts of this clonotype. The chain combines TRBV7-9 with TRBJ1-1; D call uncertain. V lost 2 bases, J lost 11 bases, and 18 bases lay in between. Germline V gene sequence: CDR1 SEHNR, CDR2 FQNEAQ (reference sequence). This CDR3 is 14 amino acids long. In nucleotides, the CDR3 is TGTGCCAGCAGCTTATCTCTCGCCGGGAATGGGGCTTTCTTT. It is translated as CASSLSLAGNGAFF. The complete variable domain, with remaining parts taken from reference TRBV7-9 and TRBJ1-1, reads DTGVSQNPRHKITKRGQNVTFRCDPISEHNRLYWYRQTLGQGPEFLTYFQNEAQLEKSRLLSDRFSAERPKGSFSTLEIQRTEQGDSAMYLCASSLSLAGNGAFFGQGTRLTVV.

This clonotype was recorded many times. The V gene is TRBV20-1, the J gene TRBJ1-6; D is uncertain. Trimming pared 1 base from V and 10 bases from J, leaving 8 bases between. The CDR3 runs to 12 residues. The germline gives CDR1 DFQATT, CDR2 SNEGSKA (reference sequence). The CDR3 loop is CSARAIGSPLHF. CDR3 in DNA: TGCAGTGCTAGAGCCATCGGGTCACCCCTCCACTTT.

This chain's CDR3 is CASSFISATNTGELFF. The CDR3 nucleotides are TGCGCCAGCAGCTTTATCTCGGCAACGAACACCGGGGAGCTGTTTTTT. The rearrangement links TRBV5-1 to TRBJ2-2, with no clear D. There are 16 residues in the CDR3. Trimming took 2 bases from V and 0 from J, leaving 11 bases between them. CDR1 and CDR2 from the germline V gene are SGHRS and YFSETQ.

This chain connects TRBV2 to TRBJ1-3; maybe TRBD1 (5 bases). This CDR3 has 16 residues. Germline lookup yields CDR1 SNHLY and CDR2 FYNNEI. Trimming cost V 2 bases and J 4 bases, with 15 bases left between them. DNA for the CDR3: TGTGCCAGCAGTGAATATCAGGGCCCGGGAGGAAACACCATATATTTT. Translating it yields CASSEYQGPGGNTIYF.

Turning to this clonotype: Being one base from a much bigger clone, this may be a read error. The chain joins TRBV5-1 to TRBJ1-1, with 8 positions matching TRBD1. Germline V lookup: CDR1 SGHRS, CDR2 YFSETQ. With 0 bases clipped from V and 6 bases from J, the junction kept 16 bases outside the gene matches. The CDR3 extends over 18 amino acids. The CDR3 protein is CASSLGDRMFGSGAEAFF. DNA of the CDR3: TGCGCCAGCAGCTTGGGGGACAGGATGTTTGGGTCTGGTGCTGAAGCTTTCTTT.